These 27 T cell receptor beta chains came from one sample sequenced in a study of blood T cell repertoires in COVID-19. The assay was immunoSEQ multiplex PCR, and TCRdb's table has in-frame clones only and misses some. The sample yields 190,000 or so clones, 80% to 90% seen once. Specimen: PBMCs or T cells enriched from blood (not recorded which). These receptors were taken from a man aged 25-45 years who had recovered from COVID-19.

The chain couples TRBV15 to TRBJ2-1, with TRBD1 matching over 9 bases. Germline values: CDR1 LNHNV, CDR2 YYDKDF (reference sequence). The ends lost 1 base at V and 8 bases at J; junction bases unmatched: 3. CDR3 length: 14 amino acids. The CDR3 region is CATSRGGQGDEQFF. The CDR3 DNA reads as TGTGCCACCAGCAGAGGGGGACAGGGAGATGAGCAGTTCTTC.

This clone has only a few counts. The CDR3 nucleotides are TGTGCCAGCAGTGAAACTCTGGCGGCTACCCCGTACAATGAGCAGTTCTTC. Translation gives CASSETLAATPYNEQFF. The J gene is TRBJ2-1, the V gene TRBV27, with D unclear. The CDR3 has 17 amino acids. The germline V gene has CDR1 MNHEY and CDR2 SMNVEV (reference sequence). V was trimmed by 5 bases and J by 4 bases, leaving 21 bases between them.

The chain recombines TRBV25-1 with TRBJ2-1, with 7 bases aligning to TRBD2. The CDR3 spans 12 residues. CDR1 is MGHDK, CDR2 SYGVNS, per germline. The junction had 2 bases not matched to a gene; V was cut back by 5 bases and J by 7 bases. The CDR3 sequence: CASSWGGNEQFF. CDR3 DNA sequence: TGTGCCAGCAGTTGGGGGGGGAATGAGCAGTTCTTC.

The chain recombines TRBV3-1 (or the pseudogene TRBV3-2) with TRBJ1-3; D uncertain. The CDR3 loop spans 12 amino acids. Trimming shortened V by 4 bases and J by 7 bases, and 8 bases separated the two germline ends. Germline lookup yields CDR1 LGHDT and CDR2 YNNKEL (reference sequence). The CDR3 sequence is CASSPSRNTIYF. As DNA, the CDR3 is TGTGCCAGCAGCCCCTCCAGGAACACCATATATTTT.

This chain links TRBV6-2 or TRBV6-3 with TRBJ2-1; D perhaps matches TRBD2 (6 bases). The CDR3 consists of 14 residues. Trimming cost V 4 bases and J 7 bases, with 14 bases left between them. Germline CDR1 is MNHEY and CDR2 is SVGEGT. The CDR3 sequence is CASSSEGGINEQFF. In DNA form, the CDR3 reads TGTGCCAGCAGTTCGGAAGGAGGGATTAATGAGCAGTTCTTC.

The chain combines TRBV7-8 with TRBJ2-1, with TRBD2 matching over 9 bases. Germline V gene data show CDR1 as SGHVS and CDR2 as FQNEAQ. Germline trimming cut 0 bases from V and 4 bases from J; bases unmatched to any gene: 10. The CDR3 totals 18 residues. CDR3 bases: TGTGCCAGCAGCTTAGCGCTGATAGCGGGAGACAATTACAATGAGCAGTTCTTC. Residues: CASSLALIAGDNYNEQFF.

V usage is TRBV7-9 and J usage is TRBJ1-1; D not certain. V was pared by 4 bases and J by 2 bases, with 14 bases between. Germline values: CDR1 SEHNR, CDR2 FQNEAQ (reference sequence). This CDR3 region has 15 residues. CDR3 sequence (DNA): TGTGCCAGCAGCTCTATGGCGGGTCTAAACACTGAAGCTTTCTTT. Translated: CASSSMAGLNTEAFF.

J is TRBJ2-2 and V is TRBV6-4; D may be TRBD1 (6 bases). This CDR3 is 14 amino acids long. Germline V gene sequence: CDR1 MRHNA, CDR2 SNTAGT. Trimming removed 6 bases from V and 2 bases from J, with 10 bases in between. The DNA of the CDR3 is TGTGCCAGCAGACCCGGGACAAACACCGGGGAGCTGTTTTTT. This sequence encodes CASRPGTNTGELFF.

The V and J genes are TRBV7-8 and TRBJ1-2; D not resolved. Trimming removed 2 bases from V and 2 bases from J, with 21 bases in between. The CDR3 loop spans 18 amino acids. CDR1 and CDR2 (germline): SGHVS, FQNEAQ. The CDR3 bases are TGTGCCAGCAGCTTAAGAAGAGCCTTCAATAAGGAGAACTATGGCTACACCTTC. The encoded protein is CASSLRRAFNKENYGYTF.

This chain links TRBV28 with TRBJ1-1, with D maybe TRBD1 (6 bases). Germline-derived CDR1 and CDR2 are MDHEN and SYDVKM. V was cut by 3 bases and J by 0 bases, with 14 bases left in between. CDR3 size: 16 residues. CDR3 nucleotide sequence: TGTGCCAGCAGTTTCCGTAAGGGGGTGGTGAACACTGAAGCTTTCTTT. Its translation is CASSFRKGVVNTEAFF.

V is TRBV4-3 and J is TRBJ2-1; 12 bases agree with TRBD1. Per the germline V gene, CDR1 is LGHNA and CDR2 is YSLEER. This CDR3 is built from 18 residues. Trimming removed 4 bases from V and 3 bases from J; junction bases left unmatched: 10. DNA of the CDR3: TGCGCCAGCAGCCCCCAGCTGGGGACAGGGGGCCGCTACAATGAGCAGTTCTTC. It codes for CASSPQLGTGGRYNEQFF.

The J gene is TRBJ1-1, the V gene TRBV2; 10 nucleotides agree with TRBD1. V lost 11 bases, J lost 3 bases, and 3 bases stayed unmatched. Germline V lookup: CDR1 SNHLY, CDR2 FYNNEI. The CDR3 length is 12 residues. The chain's CDR3 is CAEGQGHTEAFF. In DNA form, the CDR3 reads TGTGCCGAGGGACAGGGGCACACTGAAGCTTTCTTT.

This chain connects TRBV5-8 to TRBJ1-4, with 12 bases fitting TRBD1. This CDR3 comprises 18 residues. Germline V gene lookup returns CDR1 SGHTS and CDR2 YDEGEE. Germline trimming cut 4 bases from V and 7 bases from J; bases unmatched to any gene: 14. This CDR3 is CASSGGTGGADGGEKLFF. For the CDR3, the DNA is TGTGCCAGCAGCGGTGGGACAGGGGGCGCGGATGGCGGTGAAAAACTGTTTTTT.

The chain has TRBV12-3 or TRBV12-4 and TRBJ1-2; possibly TRBD1 for D (6 bases). The CDR3 consists of 11 residues. Deletions cut 7 bases from V and 6 bases from J, with 9 bases between. CDR3 amino acids: CASTQGNGYTF. CDR3 nucleotide sequence: TGTGCCAGCACTCAGGGGAATGGCTACACCTTC.

The rearrangement links TRBV5-1 to TRBJ2-1, with D possibly being TRBD1 (6 bases). The germline V and J ends were trimmed by 4 bases and 9 bases, with 14 bases remaining between them. In germline, CDR1 is SGHRS, CDR2 YFSETQ. This CDR3 contains 13 residues. The CDR3 DNA follows: TGCGCCAGCAGCCCAACCAGGGGAGCTGAGCAGTTCTTC. Amino acids: CASSPTRGAEQFF.

J is TRBJ1-2 and V is TRBV5-4; 9 positions match TRBD1. After removal of 4 bases from V and 4 bases from J, the junction contained 5 bases not matched to a gene. The CDR3 totals 14 residues. CDR1 is SGHNT, CDR2 YYREEE, per germline (reference sequence). The CDR3 bases are TGTGCCAGCAGCCAACAGGGGGCAGCCTATGGCTACACCTTC. As protein: CASSQQGAAYGYTF.

This chain joins TRBV4-2 and TRBJ1-2; D might be TRBD1 (5 bases). Germline lookup yields CDR1 LGHNA and CDR2 YNFKEQ. The CDR3 is 14 amino acids. The germline V and J ends were trimmed by 1 base and 6 bases, with 12 bases remaining between them. The CDR3 DNA is TGTGCCAGCAGCCAAGTGGGTTCAGGGAATGGCTACACCTTC. Protein: CASSQVGSGNGYTF.

This clone was observed a few times. V and J are TRBV6-2 or TRBV6-3 and TRBJ2-7; a weak D match, TRBD2 (6 bases). Between the trimmed V and J ends, which lost 2 bases and 3 bases, there was a span of 8 bases. Looked up from germline, CDR1 is MNHEY and CDR2 is SVGEGT. The CDR3 is 13 residues long. This CDR3 is CASSYPGVYEQYF. The CDR3 nucleotides are TGTGCCAGCAGTTACCCGGGGGTCTACGAGCAGTACTTC.

The genes are TRBV11-3 and TRBJ2-2; 8 nucleotides agree with TRBD2. Germline CDR1 reads SGHNT; CDR2 reads YENEEA. The CDR3 has 19 amino acids. V was clipped by 3 bases and J by 1 base; unmatched bases: 13. CDR3 coding DNA: TGTGCCAGCAGCTTCTCCCCCTGGGCGGGAGGCGGGAACACCGGGGAGCTGTTTTTT. It specifies CASSFSPWAGGGNTGELFF.

The V gene is TRBV5-1, the J gene TRBJ2-3, with D perhaps TRBD1 (5 bases). Trimming cost V 0 bases and J 2 bases, with 10 bases left between them. Germline CDR1 and CDR2: SGHRS and YFSETQ. This CDR3 is built from 15 residues. The CDR3 loop reads CASSLEGYTTDTQYF. The CDR3, as DNA: TGCGCCAGCAGCTTGGAGGGGTACACCACAGATACGCAGTATTTT.

The chain is built from TRBV19 and TRBJ2-4; 10 bases line up with TRBD1. In germline, CDR1 is LNHDA, CDR2 SQIVND (reference sequence). The CDR3 runs to 18 residues. The V and J ends lost 4 bases and 6 bases, in that order; junction bases with no gene match: 15. The chain's CDR3 is CASSTTPIDRGRGNIQYF. DNA of the CDR3: TGTGCCAGTAGTACCACCCCTATAGACAGGGGGCGAGGAAACATTCAGTACTTC.

The chain uses TRBV5-4 and TRBJ2-2; no clear D. Germline CDR1 reads SGHNT; CDR2 reads YYREEE (reference sequence). The V end was cut by 0 bases, the J end by 0 bases, with 6 bases between. The CDR3 loop spans 15 amino acids. The chain's CDR3 is CASSLGGSNTGELFF. The DNA for the CDR3 is TGTGCCAGCAGCTTGGGCGGATCGAACACCGGGGAGCTGTTTTTT.

The chain employs TRBV4-2 and TRBJ2-5; the D gene is possibly TRBD2 (5 bases). V lost 0 bases to trimming and J lost 10 bases, with 12 bases between them. CDR1 LGHNA and CDR2 YNFKEQ come from the germline V gene. This CDR3 contains 13 residues. The CDR3 DNA is TGTGCCAGCAGCCAAGACCTAGGAGAGGGCCAGTACTTC. Residues: CASSQDLGEGQYF.

This clone was detected only a few times. The chain recombines TRBV14 with TRBJ1-1; 8 nucleotides align to TRBD1. The CDR3 has 17 residues. V was clipped by 4 bases and J by 1 base; unmatched bases: 11. Per germline, CDR1 SGHDN and CDR2 FVKESK. CDR3 sequence reads: CASSRTKAGTGNTEAFF. CDR3 nucleotide sequence: TGTGCCAGCAGCCGAACCAAAGCCGGGACAGGGAACACTGAAGCTTTCTTT.

The rearrangement uses TRBV7-9 and TRBJ2-7; TRBD2 matches 9 bases. V was clipped by 7 bases and J by 2 bases; unmatched bases: 6. The CDR3 runs to 14 residues. Looked up from germline, CDR1 is SEHNR and CDR2 is FQNEAQ (reference sequence). CDR3 residues: CASTLTSGTYEQYF. The DNA for the CDR3 is TGTGCCAGCACCTTGACTAGCGGTACCTACGAGCAGTACTTC. Together with reference TRBV7-9 and TRBJ2-7, the CDR3 gives the full variable domain: DTGVSQNPRHKITKRGQNVTFRCDPISEHNRLYWYRQTLGQGPEFLTYFQNEAQLEKSRLLSDRFSAERPKGSFSTLEIQRTEQGDSAMYLCASTLTSGTYEQYFGPGTRLTVT.

This sequence joins TRBV2 and TRBJ2-5; possibly TRBD1 for D (6 bases). V was cut by 1 base and J by 1 base, with 7 bases left in between. Germline CDR1 reads SNHLY; CDR2 reads FYNNEI. The CDR3 covers 14 residues. The CDR3 bases are TGTGCCAGCAGTGAAGACAGGGTCCAAGAGACCCAGTACTTC. The encoded protein is CASSEDRVQETQYF.

The gene calls are TRBV27 and TRBJ1-4, with 7 nucleotides matching TRBD1. V lost 10 bases to trimming and J lost 2 bases; unmatched junction nucleotides: 4. The germline V gene has CDR1 MNHEY and CDR2 SMNVEV (reference sequence). The CDR3 extends over 13 amino acids. CDR3 loop: CATNRGTNEKLFF. In DNA form, the CDR3 reads TGTGCCACCAACAGGGGCACTAATGAAAAACTGTTTTTT.